The text below deals with one TCR beta chain. Its antigen is unknown. The data derive from a study of T-cell reconstitution after alpha-beta-depleted transplantation in children. This sample's TCRbeta library carried unique molecular identifier barcodes. TCRdb analysed the PCR reads with MiXCR anew, one entry per CDR3 protein. The data contain 610,000 or so distinct CDR3 sequences, more than 20% of them singletons. Study-level findings and limits: Reportedly, only several hundred clones from non-depleted graft cells drove alpha-beta T-cell counts at about two months.

The specimen was PBMCs, collected before TCRalphabeta/CD19-depleted stem cell transplant. This sequence originates from a boy in the first two years of life with Wiskott-Aldrich syndrome, due to receive a stem cell transplant.

The CDR3 reads CASSMTAASYGYTF. For the CDR3, the DNA is TGTGCCAGTAGTATGACGGCAGCAAGCTATGGCTACACCTTC. The chain has TRBV19 and TRBJ1-2; no firm D call. The CDR3 runs 14 residues. Germline lookup yields CDR1 LNHDA and CDR2 SQIVND (reference sequence). Deletions cut 3 bases from V and 4 bases from J, with 12 bases between.